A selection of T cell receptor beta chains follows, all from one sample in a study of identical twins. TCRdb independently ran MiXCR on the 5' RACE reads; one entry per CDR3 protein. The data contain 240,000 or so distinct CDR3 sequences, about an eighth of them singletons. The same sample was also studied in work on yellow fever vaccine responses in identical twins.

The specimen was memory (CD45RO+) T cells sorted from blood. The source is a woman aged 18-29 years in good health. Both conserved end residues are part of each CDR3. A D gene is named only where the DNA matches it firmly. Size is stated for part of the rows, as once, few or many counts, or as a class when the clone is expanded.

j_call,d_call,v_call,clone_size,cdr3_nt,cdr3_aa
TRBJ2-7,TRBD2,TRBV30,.,TGTGCCTGGAATAGCGGGAGGGCCTACGAGCAGTACTTC,CAWNSGRAYEQYF
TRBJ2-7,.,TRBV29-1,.,TGCAGCGTGGTGGGCAGGGAGCACGAGCAGTACTTC,CSVVGREHEQYF
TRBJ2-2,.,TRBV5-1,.,TGCGCCAGCAGCTTGGACGGGAGTAACACCGGGGAGCTGTTTTTT,CASSLDGSNTGELFF
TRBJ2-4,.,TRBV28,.,TGTGCCAGCAGTCCTTATAGCCCCGGAAAGGGTTCAGCCAAAAACATTCAGTACTTC,CASSPYSPGKGSAKNIQYF
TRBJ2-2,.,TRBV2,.,TGTGCCAGCAGTGAAACGGGCCACGCCGGGGAGCTGTTTTTT,CASSETGHAGELFF
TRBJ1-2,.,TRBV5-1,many,TGCGCCAGCAGCGGATTGACAGGATACACCTTC,CASSGLTGYTF
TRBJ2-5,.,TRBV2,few,TGTGCCAGCAGTGAAAAGGTTGAGGTGTACTTC,CASSEKVEVYF
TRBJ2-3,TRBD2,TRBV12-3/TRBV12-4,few,TGTGCCAGCAGTCCCCCTAGCGGGGGGCCTTCGGGCACAGATACGCAGTATTTT,CASSPPSGGPSGTDTQYF
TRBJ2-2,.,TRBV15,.,TGTGCCACCAGCAGAGAAGGAGAGACCGGGGAGCTGTTTTTT,CATSREGETGELFF
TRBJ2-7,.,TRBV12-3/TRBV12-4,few,TGTGCCAGCAAAGGGCCCGCGGGCGAGCAGTACTTC,CASKGPAGEQYF